One sample yielded the 8 T cell receptor beta chains listed below, sequenced in a study of T cell responses to AZD1222 COVID-19 vaccine. Only in-frame clones appear in the TCRdb table, and some are missing; sequencing was by immunoSEQ multiplex PCR. The sample includes 150,000 to 200,000 clones, 85% to 95% of them seen just once. Sequenced here: peripheral blood, sampled on day 0 of AZD1222 vaccination. These TCRs come from an adult in good health.

The chain employs TRBV20-1 and TRBJ2-3, with TRBD2 matching over 13 bases. The CDR3 runs to 18 residues. Losses at the gene ends were 3 bases for V and 4 bases for J; bases not matched to a gene: 13. Germline-derived CDR1 and CDR2 are DFQATT and SNEGSKA (reference sequence). CDR3 DNA sequence: TGCAGTGCTAGTTTTCTGGGACTAGCGGGGTTTCTGGCAGATACGCAGTATTTT. It codes for CSASFLGLAGFLADTQYF.

The chain links TRBV7-9 to TRBJ1-2; 7 nucleotides match TRBD1. This CDR3 region has 14 residues. Losses at the gene ends were 0 bases for V and 8 bases for J; bases not matched to a gene: 6. Germline lookup yields CDR1 SEHNR and CDR2 FQNEAQ (reference sequence). CDR3 amino acids: CASSLARGGEGYTF. The CDR3 DNA reads TGTGCCAGCAGCTTAGCGCGAGGGGGCGAGGGCTACACCTTC. The whole variable domain, remainder taken from reference TRBV7-9 and TRBJ1-2, is DTGVSQNPRHKITKRGQNVTFRCDPISEHNRLYWYRQTLGQGPEFLTYFQNEAQLEKSRLLSDRFSAERPKGSFSTLEIQRTEQGDSAMYLCASSLARGGEGYTFGSGTRLTVV.

V gene TRBV11-1 combines with J gene TRBJ1-4; D gene ambiguous. This CDR3 comprises 13 residues. Trimming pared 5 bases from V and 5 bases from J, leaving 9 bases between. From germline, CDR1 is SGHAT and CDR2 FQDESV (reference sequence). The CDR3: CASSAHRNEKLFF. DNA for the CDR3: TGTGCCAGCAGCGCCCACAGAAATGAAAAACTGTTTTTT.

This clone came up once. V and J are TRBV28 and TRBJ1-3; TRBD1 might be the D (5 bases). The V end was cut by 3 bases, the J end by 11 bases, with 20 bases between. The V gene's germline CDR1 is MDHEN and CDR2 SYDVKM. This CDR3 is 15 amino acids long. The CDR3 DNA reads as TGTGCCAGCAGTTTTCGAGCAAAATTGGGGCCTGCCATATATTTT. Translating it yields CASSFRAKLGPAIYF. Together with reference TRBV28 and TRBJ1-3, the CDR3 gives the full variable domain: DVKVTQSSRYLVKRTGEKVFLECVQDMDHENMFWYRQDPGLGLRLIYFSYDVKMKEKGDIPEGYSVSREKKERFSLILESASTNQTSMYLCASSFRAKLGPAIYFGEGSWLTVV.

The CDR3 coding sequence is TGTGCCAGTTCTTATTCTTCTAATGAAAAACTGTTTTTT. Amino acid sequence: CASSYSSNEKLFF. The genes are TRBV19 and TRBJ1-4; no firm D call. Germline loops: CDR1 LNHDA, CDR2 SQIVND (reference sequence). The V end was cut by 8 bases, the J end by 3 bases, with 10 bases between. The CDR3 is 13 amino acids.

This chain connects TRBV27 to TRBJ2-7, with TRBD2 matching 9 bases. The germline V gene encodes CDR1 MNHEY and CDR2 SMNVEV (reference sequence). CDR3 size: 15 residues. V lost 0 bases, J lost 4 bases, and 4 bases stayed unmatched. This CDR3 reads CASSLSSGSGYEQYF. As DNA, the CDR3 is TGTGCCAGCAGTTTATCTAGCGGGAGTGGTTACGAGCAGTACTTC.

The CDR3 loop is CASSPGTGKESYTF. The CDR3 DNA reads TGCGCCAGCAGCCCGGGGACAGGGAAGGAAAGCTACACCTTC. This chain links TRBV5-1 with TRBJ1-2, with 9 bases lining up with TRBD1. V shed 4 bases, J shed 9 bases, and the junction held 10 bases outside the gene matches. The CDR3 sequence is 14 residues long. Germline CDR1 reads SGHRS; CDR2 reads YFSETQ.

The chain carries TRBV2 and TRBJ1-5; 8 nucleotides agree with TRBD1. The CDR3 extends over 17 amino acids. The ends lost 0 bases at V and 4 bases at J; junction bases unmatched: 8. CDR1 is SNHLY, CDR2 FYNNEI, per germline. CDR3 nucleotides: TGTGCCAGCAGTGAAGCCGGCTTGGACAGGGAGAATCAGCCCCAGCATTTT. Encoded protein: CASSEAGLDRENQPQHF.